These T cell receptor beta chains were read from a single sample in a study of cytomegalovirus exposure and HLA in healthy donors. Assay used: immunoSEQ multiplex PCR; TCRdb lists only in-frame clones, some missing. The sample shows about 81,000 clones, over 65% of them seen only once. Material for sequencing was PBMCs. These TCRs come from a middle-aged man in good health and CMV-seropositive. The CDR3 runs from the conserved cysteine through the conserved F or W. Each record gives: CDR3 length, V gene, CDR3 protein.

len: 15; v_gene: TRBV18; CDR3aa: CASSPGLPYSYEQYF
len: 12; v_gene: TRBV19; CDR3aa: CASSTFTDTQYF
len: 11; v_gene: TRBV30; CDR3aa: CAWSVAGEQYF
len: 13; v_gene: TRBV6-5; CDR3aa: CASSGRVNTEAFF
len: 14; v_gene: TRBV19; CDR3aa: CASRQGIQNEKLFF
len: 15; v_gene: TRBV27; CDR3aa: CASRIGTSWATEAFF
len: 16; v_gene: TRBV7-9; CDR3aa: CASSSPRQGGTGELFF
len: 13; v_gene: TRBV7-7; CDR3aa: CASSSATNEKLFF
len: 18; v_gene: TRBV5-1; CDR3aa: CASSLSLAGNSPPGELFF
len: 14; v_gene: TRBV9; CDR3aa: CASSVGWLAGEQYF
len: 21; v_gene: TRBV29-1; CDR3aa: CSVEDWGKGMGLAGVTDTQYF
len: 16; v_gene: TRBV15; CDR3aa: CATSRGTGGSVDEQFF
len: 15; v_gene: TRBV11-3; CDR3aa: CASSPRDYGQYEQFF
len: 17; v_gene: TRBV2; CDR3aa: CASSEDTGDFGANVLTF
len: 15; v_gene: TRBV11-2; CDR3aa: CASSYIQGFREKLFF
len: 17; v_gene: TRBV25-1; CDR3aa: CASSESQARTLHNEQFF
len: 15; v_gene: TRBV15; CDR3aa: CATSRLAGVTDTQYF
len: 15; v_gene: TRBV19; CDR3aa: CASRDTPGGGTEAFF
len: 14; v_gene: TRBV7-9; CDR3aa: CASTQLGASEKLFF
len: 15; v_gene: TRBV18; CDR3aa: CASSLREGMNTEAFF
len: 19; v_gene: TRBV5-1; CDR3aa: CASSLLGTGHPRGQETQYF
len: 17; v_gene: TRBV5-4; CDR3aa: CASSRDSPITSNSPLHF
len: 15; v_gene: TRBV7-3; CDR3aa: CASSLTYGSIHEQYF
len: 16; v_gene: TRBV18; CDR3aa: CASSPLWEGLNNEQFF
len: 14; v_gene: TRBV7-9; CDR3aa: CASSLDRGGEKLFF
len: 16; v_gene: TRBV2; CDR3aa: CASSEVQGFTCNEQFF